The clone carrying this TCR beta chain was picked up a small number of times. Its target is not known. These data come from a study of blood T cells in healthy people across ages. The CDR3 runs to 16 residues. Germline values: CDR1 MNHNS, CDR2 SASEGT. The V gene end was trimmed by 2 bases and the J gene end by 4 bases; junction bases not matched to a gene: 6. A sample-barcoded 5' primer and a J-beta primer mix were used in a second PCR of about 7 to 12 cycles. Each of the cDNA molecules was tagged by a template-switch adaptor with 12 random nucleotides. TCRdb reprocessed the 5' RACE reads with MiXCR, giving one entry per CDR3 protein. The sample has hundreds of thousands of distinct CDR3 sequences, about 28% seen once. Whole-study results and caveats: As age increased, TCR beta diversity per million T cells fell in a roughly linear fashion.

This chain connects TRBV6-1 to TRBJ2-2, with 8 bases aligning to TRBD2. The sequence derives from a woman older than 75 in good health. Sequenced sample: blood. This CDR3 is CASSEFGGGGTGELFF. The CDR3 region has the DNA TGTGCCAGCAGTGAATTCGGGGGGGGTGGCACCGGGGAGCTGTTTTTT.